What follows are 27 T cell receptor beta chains derived from one specimen sequenced in a study of vaccination and CD4 T cells after COVID-19. The antigens of these receptors remain unknown. Time point denoted: late sampling 161 to 241 days after vaccination in a few convalescent patients. Sample treatment: roughly 10-day PBMC culture with coronavirus spike peptide pools or control peptides (ViraFEST assay). The Oncomine TCR Beta short-read assay was applied to DNA of cultured CD4+ T cells. TCRdb re-called the PCR reads through MiXCR, storing one row per CDR3 protein. The sample has about 25,000 distinct CDR3 sequences; about 40% are singletons. The sample in question was CD4+ T cells from blood, cultured in vitro, obtained about 7 months after SARS-CoV-2 vaccination. The receptors come from a human donor who had recovered from COVID-19.

This clonotype was found a few times. The chain employs TRBV20-1 and TRBJ1-6; D is possibly TRBD1 (5 bases). Trimming removed 2 bases from V and 5 bases from J, with 13 bases in between. The CDR3 loop spans 15 amino acids. Germline-derived CDR1 and CDR2 are DFQATT and SNEGSKA (reference sequence). The CDR3 here is CSARPDGAHNSPLHF. CDR3 bases: TGCAGTGCTAGACCGGACGGGGCCCATAATTCACCCCTCCACTTT.

V gene TRBV6-2 or TRBV6-3 combines with J gene TRBJ1-2; 9 bases fit TRBD1. Germline CDR1 MNHEY, CDR2 SVGEGT. V dropped 5 bases and J dropped 7; count of bases not matched to a gene: 8. The CDR3 sequence is 14 residues long. CDR3 DNA sequence: TGTGCCAGCAGTCGCACACCGACAGGGGGTGGCTACACCTTC. Its translation: CASSRTPTGGGYTF.

The chain has TRBV29-1 and TRBJ2-5, with unresolved D. The CDR3 runs to 11 residues. The germline V gene encodes CDR1 SQVTM and CDR2 ANQGSEA. Trimming cost V 7 bases and J 5 bases, with 11 bases left between them. CDR3 DNA sequence: TGCAGCGCCCTTAGTAGGGAGACCCAGTACTTC. It yields the protein CSALSRETQYF.

The chain couples TRBV7-2 to TRBJ2-1, with 8 positions matching TRBD2. The germline gives CDR1 SGHTA, CDR2 FQGNSA. V dropped 6 bases and J dropped 6; count of bases not matched to a gene: 4. The CDR3 loop spans 13 amino acids. The CDR3 DNA is TGTGCCAGCAGACAACTAGCGGCCAATGAGCAGTTCTTC. This sequence encodes CASRQLAANEQFF. Complete variable domain (other parts from reference TRBV7-2 and TRBJ2-1): GAGVSQSPSNKVTEKGKDVELRCDPISGHTALYWYRQSLGQGLEFLIYFQGNSAPDKSGLPSDRFSAERTGGSVSTLTIQRTQQEDSAVYLCASRQLAANEQFFGPGTRLTVL.

This clonotype was seen a few times. The rearrangement joins TRBV20-1 to TRBJ2-3; TRBD1 might be the D (5 bases). The CDR3 spans 13 residues. Trimming stripped 3 bases from V and 5 bases from J, with 12 bases between. Germline lookup yields CDR1 DFQATT and CDR2 SNEGSKA (reference sequence). This CDR3 is CSASRPGLDTQYF. The CDR3 bases are TGCAGTGCTAGTCGGCCAGGGTTAGATACGCAGTATTTT.

This rearrangement joins TRBV28 to TRBJ2-7, with no clear D. Germline CDR1 MDHEN, CDR2 SYDVKM. V lost 1 base to trimming and J lost 3 bases, with 10 bases between them. CDR3 length: 14 residues. The DNA for the CDR3 is TGTGCCAGCAGTTTATCAGGTTACTTCTACGAGCAGTACTTC. It encodes CASSLSGYFYEQYF.

The chain employs TRBV20-1 and TRBJ2-1, with 12 positions matching TRBD2. V gave up 1 base and J gave up 3 bases; unmatched junction bases: 1. CDR1 is DFQATT, CDR2 SNEGSKA, per germline (reference sequence). CDR3 length equals 15 residues. For the CDR3, the DNA is TGCAGTGCTAGAGCTAGCGGGAGGGACTACAATGAGCAGTTCTTC. Amino acid sequence: CSARASGRDYNEQFF.

The chain couples TRBV25-1 to TRBJ2-1, with D perhaps TRBD2 (5 bases). This CDR3 has 14 amino acids. V lost 1 base to trimming and J lost 10 bases, with 14 bases between them. Germline CDR1 reads MGHDK; CDR2 reads SYGVNS. CDR3 sequence reads: CASSEFGGLREQFF. CDR3 nucleotide sequence: TGTGCCAGCAGTGAATTTGGAGGATTGAGGGAGCAGTTCTTC.

The rearrangement uses TRBV6-1 and TRBJ2-6, with D possibly being TRBD1 (6 bases). This CDR3 has 16 amino acids. CDR1 and CDR2 (germline): MNHNS, SASEGT. V lost 6 bases and J 1 base, leaving 13 bases between the germline ends. CDR3 residues: CASSPLQGSGANVLTF. CDR3 DNA sequence: TGTGCCAGCAGCCCCCTACAGGGATCTGGGGCCAACGTCCTGACTTTC.

The table lists this clonotype with a count of one. The V gene is TRBV11-3, the J gene TRBJ2-5, with D possibly TRBD1 on 5 matching bases. Germline V lookup: CDR1 SGHNT, CDR2 YENEEA. This CDR3 has 13 amino acids. Trimming stripped 5 bases from V and 2 bases from J, with 9 bases between. The CDR3 sequence: CASSHDSQETQYF. DNA for the CDR3: TGTGCCAGCAGCCACGACAGTCAAGAGACCCAGTACTTC.

J is TRBJ2-1 and V is TRBV20-1; 10 bases fit TRBD1. The CDR3 length is 15 residues. Germline CDR1 reads DFQATT; CDR2 reads SNEGSKA (reference sequence). The V and J ends lost 0 bases and 6 bases, in that order; junction bases with no gene match: 5. The CDR3 spells CSARDFGTGVNEQFF. CDR3 coding DNA: TGCAGTGCTAGAGACTTCGGGACAGGGGTCAATGAGCAGTTCTTC.

Here the CDR3 DNA reads TGTGCCAGCAGTTTATGGGGGGGAGGAGGGCACGAGCAGTACTTC. It is translated as CASSLWGGGGHEQYF. The V call is TRBV28, the J call TRBJ2-7; a possible D gene is TRBD2 (6 bases). Trimming left V 0 bases short and J 5 bases short, with 14 bases between. This CDR3 has 15 residues. The germline V gene encodes CDR1 MDHEN and CDR2 SYDVKM.

This clonotype was recorded only once. The chain uses TRBV4-1 and TRBJ2-1, with 7 bases matching TRBD1. Germline lookup yields CDR1 MGHRA and CDR2 YSYEKL. The CDR3 is made up of 13 amino acids. J gave up 7 bases and V 2 bases, and 2 bases lay outside the gene matches. CDR3 region: CASSQHRGNEQFF. The CDR3 region has the DNA TGCGCCAGCAGCCAACACAGGGGAAATGAGCAGTTCTTC.

CDR3 loop: CSVAGAYEQYF. CDR3 in DNA: TGCAGCGTTGCTGGGGCCTACGAGCAGTACTTC. V usage is TRBV29-1 and J usage is TRBJ2-7; D is ambiguous. With 4 bases removed from V and 2 bases from J, the gap between germline ends came to 6 bases. The length of the CDR3 is 11 residues. The germline V gene encodes CDR1 SQVTM and CDR2 ANQGSEA.

The V gene is TRBV6-1, the J gene TRBJ2-5; tentative D call: TRBD2 (7 bases). The germline V gene encodes CDR1 MNHNS and CDR2 SASEGT. Trimming shortened V by 6 bases and J by 4 bases, and 12 bases separated the two germline ends. The CDR3 covers 13 residues. CDR3 in DNA: TGTGCCAGCAGGGGGGCTAGCGGAGAGACCCAGTACTTC. Its protein product is CASRGASGETQYF.

This chain links TRBV14 with TRBJ1-2, with D unclear. The germline V gene has CDR1 SGHDN and CDR2 FVKESK. The CDR3 totals 13 residues. V lost 1 base, J lost 8 bases, and 11 bases lay in between. The CDR3 sequence: CASSQAPRNGYTF. CDR3 coding DNA: TGTGCCAGCAGCCAAGCCCCCAGGAACGGCTACACCTTC.

The chain recombines TRBV6-1 with TRBJ2-7, with D unresolved. V lost 6 bases and J 6 bases, leaving 12 bases between the germline ends. The germline gives CDR1 MNHNS, CDR2 SASEGT. This CDR3 has 12 amino acids. The CDR3: CASSQDRGEQYF. The CDR3 region has the DNA TGTGCCAGCAGCCAGGACCGCGGCGAGCAGTACTTC.

This clonotype was seen only a few times. The chain recombines TRBV7-8 with TRBJ2-1; perhaps TRBD2 as D (6 bases). This CDR3 region has 16 residues. The V gene lost 5 bases and the J gene lost 4 bases, with 18 bases spanning the gap. Germline V gene lookup returns CDR1 SGHVS and CDR2 FQNEAQ. CDR3 bases: TGTGCCAGCAGCCCCCCCTGGGGGACTGTTTACAATGAGCAGTTCTTC. Amino acids: CASSPPWGTVYNEQFF.

This clonotype has only a few counts. V is TRBV20-1 and J is TRBJ1-3; no clear D. Germline V gene data show CDR1 as DFQATT and CDR2 as SNEGSKA (reference sequence). V was cut by 7 bases and J by 4 bases, with 14 bases left in between. This CDR3 spans 13 amino acids. The CDR3 region is CSVTGLSGNTIYF. As DNA, the CDR3 is TGCAGTGTAACGGGCCTCTCGGGAAACACCATATATTTT.

The genes are TRBV15 and TRBJ2-6; D is unclear. CDR1 is LNHNV and CDR2 is YYDKDF in the germline V gene (reference sequence). The CDR3 length is 16 residues. V lost 0 bases to trimming and J lost 0 bases, with 6 bases between them. DNA for the CDR3: TGTGCCACCAGCAGAGATTTCCACTCTGGGGCCAACGTCCTGACTTTC. It translates to CATSRDFHSGANVLTF.

The rearrangement joins TRBV20-1 to TRBJ2-1, with no clear D. With 1 base removed from V and 1 base from J, the gap between germline ends came to 5 bases. This CDR3 region has 13 residues. Germline CDR1 and CDR2: DFQATT and SNEGSKA (reference sequence). CDR3 region: CSARANSYNEQFF. In nucleotides, the CDR3 is TGCAGTGCTAGAGCTAATTCCTACAATGAGCAGTTCTTC.

The V and J genes are TRBV7-9 and TRBJ2-3; 10 bases fit TRBD1. The CDR3 runs 15 residues. Germline V gene data show CDR1 as SEHNR and CDR2 as FQNEAQ (reference sequence). After removal of 6 bases from V and 1 base from J, the junction contained 4 bases not matched to a gene. The CDR3 region is CASRFGQGGTDTQYF. The CDR3 DNA is TGTGCCAGCAGATTTGGACAGGGGGGCACAGATACGCAGTATTTT. The variable domain in full, completed from reference TRBV7-9 and TRBJ2-3, reads DTGVSQNPRHKITKRGQNVTFRCDPISEHNRLYWYRQTLGQGPEFLTYFQNEAQLEKSRLLSDRFSAERPKGSFSTLEIQRTEQGDSAMYLCASRFGQGGTDTQYFGPGTRLTVL.

This clonotype showed up just a few times. The rearrangement uses TRBV24-1 and TRBJ2-1, with unresolved D. Germline-derived CDR1 and CDR2 are KGHDR and SFDVKD. The CDR3 loop spans 14 amino acids. The V and J ends lost 2 bases and 9 bases respectively, with 13 bases between them. DNA of the CDR3: TGTGCCACCAGTGATTATCGGCTAGTCAGTGAGCAGTTCTTC. Translating it yields CATSDYRLVSEQFF.

The V and J genes are TRBV7-3 and TRBJ2-6; D unresolved. Trimming pared 0 bases from V and 2 bases from J, leaving 2 bases between. The CDR3 spans 14 residues. Per the germline V gene, CDR1 is SGHTA and CDR2 is FQGTGA. The CDR3 is CASSLTTGANVLTF. CDR3 sequence (DNA): TGTGCCAGCAGCTTAACAACTGGGGCCAACGTCCTGACTTTC.

This clonotype came up a few times. The gene calls are TRBV10-3 and TRBJ1-2; TRBD1 might be the D (5 bases). Trimming pared 4 bases from V and 4 bases from J, leaving 19 bases between. Germline lookup yields CDR1 ENHRY and CDR2 SYGVKD. The CDR3 contains 16 residues. CDR3 DNA: TGTGCCATCAGTGTAAGGGCCGACAGCCCTAGCTATGGCTACACCTTC. As protein: CAISVRADSPSYGYTF.

This rearrangement joins TRBV6-1 to TRBJ2-1; 10 nucleotides agree with TRBD2. CDR3 length equals 17 residues. CDR1 is MNHNS, CDR2 SASEGT, per germline. V lost 6 bases and J lost 7; bases outside the gene matches: 15. Here the CDR3 DNA reads TGTGCCAGCAGAAGGCCCCTAGCGGGAGTTGGGGGTAATGAGCAGTTCTTC. Protein: CASRRPLAGVGGNEQFF.

This clonotype turned up a few times. The V call is TRBV6-1, the J call TRBJ1-1; 7 bases line up with TRBD1. V shed 5 bases, J shed 0 bases, and the junction held 9 bases outside the gene matches. Germline CDR1 is MNHNS and CDR2 is SASEGT. This CDR3 contains 16 residues. CDR3 DNA sequence: TGTGCCAGCAGTCCAAGACAGGGCTATATGAACACTGAAGCTTTCTTT. Its translation: CASSPRQGYMNTEAFF.